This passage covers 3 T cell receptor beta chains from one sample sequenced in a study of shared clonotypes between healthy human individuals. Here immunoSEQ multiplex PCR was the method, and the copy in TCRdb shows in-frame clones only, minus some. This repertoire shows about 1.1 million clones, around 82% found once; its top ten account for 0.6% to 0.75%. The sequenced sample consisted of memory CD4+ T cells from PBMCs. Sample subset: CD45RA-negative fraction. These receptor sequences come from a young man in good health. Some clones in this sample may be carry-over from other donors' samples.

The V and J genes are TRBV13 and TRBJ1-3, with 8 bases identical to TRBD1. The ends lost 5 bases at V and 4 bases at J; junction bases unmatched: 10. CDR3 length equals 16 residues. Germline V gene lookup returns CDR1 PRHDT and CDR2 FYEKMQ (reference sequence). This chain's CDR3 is CASSRTGPISGNTIYF. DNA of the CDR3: TGTGCCAGCAGCAGGACAGGGCCGATAAGCGGAAACACCATATATTTT.

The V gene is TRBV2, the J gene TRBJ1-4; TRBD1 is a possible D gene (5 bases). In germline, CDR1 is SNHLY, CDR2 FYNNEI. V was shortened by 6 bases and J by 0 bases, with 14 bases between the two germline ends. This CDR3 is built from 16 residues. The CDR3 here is CASSRNTGTTNEKLFF. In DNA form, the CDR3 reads TGTGCCAGCAGCCGGAACACAGGAACAACTAATGAAAAACTGTTTTTT.

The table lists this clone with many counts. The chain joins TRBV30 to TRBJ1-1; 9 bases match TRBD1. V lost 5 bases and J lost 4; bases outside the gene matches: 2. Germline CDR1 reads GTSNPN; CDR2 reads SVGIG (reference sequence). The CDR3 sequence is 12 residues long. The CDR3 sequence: CAWGQGTTEAFF. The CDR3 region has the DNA TGTGCCTGGGGACAGGGGACCACTGAAGCTTTCTTT.